These T cell receptor beta chains were read from a single sample in a study of cytomegalovirus exposure and HLA in healthy donors. Libraries were prepared by immunoSEQ multiplex PCR; TCRdb keeps only in-frame clonotypes and omits some of them. In the table there are about 70,000 clones, 74% of which are singletons. Material for sequencing was PBMCs. The source of these receptors is a human donor in good health. The CDR3 runs from the conserved cysteine through the conserved F or W. A D gene is named only where the DNA matches it firmly. Part of the rows lack a size; the others show once, few, many or a class for expanded clones.

j_call v_call d_call clone_size cdr3_aa cdr3_nt
TRBJ1-2 TRBV19 TRBD1 . CASKSLGQGPTNYGYTF TGTGCCAGTAAGAGTTTGGGACAGGGGCCAACTAACTATGGCTACACCTTC
TRBJ2-1 TRBV4-1 TRBD2 . CASSQVGATSASPSYNEQFF TGCGCCAGCAGCCAAGTGGGCGCCACTAGCGCGAGTCCCTCCTACAATGAGCAGTTCTTC
TRBJ2-3 TRBV28 TRBD1 . CASSLDRGPDTQYF TGTGCCAGCAGCCTGGACAGGGGCCCAGATACGCAGTATTTT
TRBJ1-3 TRBV29-1 . few CSVGEGYSGNTIYF TGCAGCGTTGGCGAGGGATACTCTGGAAACACCATATATTTT
TRBJ2-1 TRBV5-1 TRBD1 . CASSSRTGSSYNEQFF TGCGCCAGCAGCTCCCGGACAGGGAGCTCCTACAATGAGCAGTTCTTC
TRBJ2-7 TRBV30 . . CAWSTQTNSYEQYF TGTGCCTGGAGTACTCAGACAAATTCCTACGAGCAGTACTTC
TRBJ1-2 TRBV7-8 . . CASSHLTRGEMNGYTF TGTGCCAGCAGCCACCTGACCCGCGGGGAGATGAATGGCTACACCTTC
TRBJ2-7 TRBV25-1 . many CASSDRDSRVYEQYF TGTGCCAGCAGTGATCGGGACTCACGAGTCTACGAGCAGTACTTC
TRBJ1-1 TRBV15 . . CATSRDWGREAFF TGTGCCACCAGCAGAGATTGGGGCAGGGAAGCTTTCTTT
TRBJ2-7 TRBV2 . . CASSDSVFESSYEQYF TGTGCCAGCAGTGATTCGGTTTTTGAGAGCTCCTACGAGCAGTACTTC
TRBJ2-7 TRBV5-5 TRBD1 . CASSAGQGVYEQYF TGTGCCAGCAGCGCTGGACAGGGGGTTTACGAGCAGTACTTC
TRBJ1-2 TRBV5-4 . . CASSFDSGGYTF TGTGCCAGCAGCTTCGACAGCGGGGGCTACACCTTC